This T cell receptor beta chain came from a study of control samples from healthy donors and cancer patients. The repertoire was sequenced with immunoSEQ multiplex PCR; TCRdb's copy has only in-frame clones and lacks some. This sample yields 120,000 or so clones, of which about nine tenths are seen a single time; approximately 9% belongs to the top ten. This CDR3 contains 14 residues. Germline-derived CDR1 and CDR2 are SQVTM and ANQGSEA. Trimming removed 4 bases from V and 4 bases from J; junction bases left unmatched: 7. The chain employs TRBV29-1 and TRBJ1-3; 7 bases line up with TRBD1. The sequenced sample consisted of blood. The sequence was collected from a man aged 35-49 years in good health. The CDR3 is CSVAQGVSGNTIYF. CDR3 nucleotide sequence: TGCAGCGTTGCCCAGGGGGTTTCAGGAAACACCATATATTTT.